A selection of T cell receptor beta chains follows, all from one sample in a study of blood T cell repertoires in COVID-19. Only in-frame clones appear in the TCRdb table, and some are missing; sequencing was by immunoSEQ multiplex PCR. The sample has over 200,000 clones; about 85% are singletons. Sequencing was done on a sample of PBMCs or T cells enriched from blood (not recorded which). These receptor sequences come from a man in his forties who had recovered from COVID-19. The CDR3 runs from the conserved cysteine through the conserved F or W. D genes are given only for firm matches. Some rows have no size entry. The others give once, few or many, or a class for an expanded clone.

j_call clone_size d_call v_call cdr3_aa cdr3_nt
TRBJ2-7 . . TRBV4-1 CASSQDLFGDYEQYF TGCGCCAGCAGCCAAGATTTGTTCGGGGACTACGAGCAGTACTTC
TRBJ1-5 . . TRBV2 CASSRQLRNQPQHF TGTGCCAGCAGCCGACAGTTACGCAATCAGCCCCAGCATTTT
TRBJ2-3 . TRBD2 TRBV14 CASRRDYLTDTQYF TGTGCCAGCAGACGGGACTACTTGACAGATACGCAGTATTTT
TRBJ1-1 . . TRBV28 CASSLAGANTEAFF TGTGCCAGCAGTTTAGCGGGGGCAAACACTGAAGCTTTCTTT
TRBJ1-5 . . TRBV21-1 CASSKLSIRSNQPQHF TGTGCCAGCAGCAAATTAAGTATCAGAAGCAATCAGCCCCAGCATTTT
TRBJ2-5 . TRBD1 TRBV25-1 CASSDPGQGLQETQYF TGTGCCAGCAGTGATCCGGGACAGGGACTACAAGAGACCCAGTACTTC
TRBJ1-6 once TRBD1 TRBV7-9 CASSETGYNSPLHF TGTGCCAGCAGCGAGACAGGGTATAATTCACCCCTCCACTTT
TRBJ1-2 . TRBD1 TRBV18 CASSPPTTGPGGYTF TGTGCCAGCTCACCACCGACGACAGGGCCTGGTGGCTACACCTTC
TRBJ1-5 . TRBD1 TRBV3-1/TRBV3-2 CASSKGQKNQPQHF TGTGCCAGCAGTAAGGGACAGAAAAATCAGCCCCAGCATTTT
TRBJ1-1 . . TRBV25-1 CASSLSGNTEAFF TGTGCCAGCAGTTTGAGTGGGAACACTGAAGCTTTCTTT
TRBJ1-1 . . TRBV11-3 CASSLLGGVGDTEAFF TGTGCCAGCAGCTTATTAGGGGGAGTTGGGGACACTGAAGCTTTCTTT
TRBJ2-2 . . TRBV9 CASSDKNLNTGELFF TGTGCCAGCAGCGACAAGAATCTGAACACCGGGGAGCTGTTTTTT
TRBJ1-3 . . TRBV5-1 CASSLEAVGSGNTIYF TGCGCCAGCAGCTTGGAAGCCGTTGGCTCTGGAAACACCATATATTTT
TRBJ2-5 . TRBD2 TRBV5-6 CASSLAGVETQYF TGTGCCAGCAGCTTAGCGGGAGTGGAGACCCAGTACTTC
TRBJ2-7 . . TRBV14 CAYHAGKGGGGYEQYF TGTGCCTACCACGCGGGGAAGGGAGGGGGTGGCTACGAGCAGTACTTC
TRBJ2-2 . . TRBV12-3/TRBV12-4 CASRKAGGGELFF TGTGCCAGCAGGAAAGCGGGTGGAGGGGAGCTGTTTTTT
TRBJ2-3 . TRBD2 TRBV11-2 CASSLGLAGGPETQYF TGTGCCAGCAGCTTAGGTCTAGCGGGAGGGCCGGAGACGCAGTATTTT
TRBJ2-7 few TRBD2 TRBV5-1 CASSSLAGGPNEQYF TGCGCCAGCAGCTCACTAGCGGGAGGGCCGAACGAGCAGTACTTC
TRBJ2-7 few . TRBV12-5 CASGLVTAGQTYEQYF TGTGCTAGTGGTTTGGTGACAGCGGGACAAACCTACGAGCAGTACTTC
TRBJ1-1 . . TRBV5-5 CASSLSTGLNTEAFF TGTGCCAGCAGCTTGAGTACAGGGTTGAACACTGAAGCTTTCTTT
TRBJ2-1 . TRBD2 TRBV24-1 CATSDLGGAGGYNEQFF TGTGCCACCAGTGATTTAGGCGGGGCGGGGGGCTACAATGAGCAGTTCTTC
TRBJ2-1 once TRBD1 TRBV2 CASSTRGMDRDEQFF TGTGCCAGCAGTACGAGGGGAATGGACAGGGACGAGCAGTTCTTC
TRBJ2-3 once . TRBV7-9 CASSFGQSTDTQYF TGTGCCAGCAGCTTTGGACAGAGCACCGATACGCAGTATTTT
TRBJ2-5 . TRBD1 TRBV13 CASSLVGTGRRETQYF TGTGCCAGCAGCTTAGTAGGGACAGGCCGGCGAGAGACCCAGTACTTC
TRBJ1-6 few TRBD1 TRBV30 CAWSVPGGLSNSPLHF TGTGCCTGGAGTGTACCAGGGGGACTCAGTAATTCACCCCTCCACTTT
TRBJ1-4 . . TRBV19 CASSTYRGEANEKLFF TGTGCCAGTAGTACCTACCGGGGGGAGGCGAATGAAAAACTGTTTTTT
TRBJ2-1 . TRBD2 TRBV5-5 CASSRTSGSYNGQFF TGTGCCAGCAGCCGGACTAGCGGGAGCTACAATGGGCAGTTCTTC
TRBJ2-5 . TRBD1 TRBV20-1 CSASVIPGQGSRETQYF TGCAGTGCTAGTGTTATACCGGGACAGGGTTCTCGTGAGACCCAGTACTTC
TRBJ1-3 once . TRBV5-6 CASSLDRTHGNTIYF TGTGCCAGCAGCCTAGACCGGACACATGGAAACACCATATATTTT
TRBJ2-1 . . TRBV27 CASSSSGSYNEQFF TGTGCCAGCAGTTCGAGCGGGTCCTACAATGAGCAGTTCTTC
TRBJ1-1 . . TRBV12-3/TRBV12-4 CASSLAVVPLAFF TGTGCCAGCAGTTTAGCGGTAGTGCCCCTGGCTTTCTTT
TRBJ2-5 . TRBD2 TRBV2 CASRGLAGAQETQYF TGTGCCAGCAGGGGGCTAGCGGGAGCCCAAGAGACCCAGTACTTC
TRBJ2-2 . . TRBV19 CASSMRSGNANTGELFF TGTGCCAGTAGTATGAGGAGCGGAAACGCGAACACCGGGGAGCTGTTTTTT
TRBJ2-7 . TRBD1 TRBV2 CASSQFRTGTYEQYF TGTGCCAGCAGCCAGTTTCGGACAGGGACCTACGAGCAGTACTTC
TRBJ1-1 . . TRBV6-6 CASTIPPGGEAFF TGTGCCAGCACTATACCCCCGGGGGGAGAAGCTTTCTTT
TRBJ2-2 . TRBD1 TRBV6-2/TRBV6-3 CASSYWDRGLTGELFF TGTGCCAGCAGTTACTGGGACAGGGGGCTCACCGGGGAGCTGTTTTTT
TRBJ1-5 . . TRBV4-1 CASSPTGNNQPQHF TGCGCCAGCAGCCCCACAGGGAACAATCAGCCCCAGCATTTT
TRBJ2-3 few . TRBV5-6 CASSRRLDFTDTQYF TGTGCCAGCAGCAGGCGACTAGACTTCACAGATACGCAGTATTTT
TRBJ2-5 . . TRBV7-2 CASSLGGRLKETQYF TGTGCCAGCAGCTTAGGGGGCAGGTTAAAAGAGACCCAGTACTTC
TRBJ2-2 . . TRBV7-9 CASDPMRANTGELFF TGTGCCAGCGACCCGATGAGGGCGAACACCGGGGAGCTGTTTTTT
TRBJ2-2 . . TRBV27 CASSLAGTGELFF TGTGCCAGCAGTCTAGCAGGCACCGGGGAGCTGTTTTTT
TRBJ1-5 . . TRBV6-5 CASSPQGNQPQHF TGTGCCAGCAGTCCACAGGGAAATCAGCCCCAGCATTTT
TRBJ1-3 . TRBD1 TRBV29-1 CSARTGNGGNTIYF TGCAGCGCTAGGACAGGGAACGGTGGAAACACCATATATTTT
TRBJ2-1 . . TRBV4-2 CASSPSARASSYNEQFF TGTGCCAGCAGCCCGAGTGCGCGGGCAAGCTCCTACAATGAGCAGTTCTTC
TRBJ2-3 few . TRBV4-3 CASSQGTGKWDTQYF TGCGCCAGCAGCCAAGGGACGGGGAAATGGGATACGCAGTATTTT
TRBJ1-6 . . TRBV28 CASNHGRNSPLHF TGTGCCAGCAATCACGGGAGAAATTCACCCCTCCACTTT
TRBJ1-1 . . TRBV28 CASSLGQNTEAFF TGTGCCAGCAGTTTGGGGCAGAACACTGAAGCTTTCTTT
TRBJ2-1 . TRBD1 TRBV5-6 CASIFRDRGFDEQFF TGTGCCAGCATCTTCCGGGACAGGGGATTTGATGAGCAGTTCTTC
TRBJ2-2 . . TRBV24-1 CATPQNTGELFF TGTGCCACCCCCCAAAACACCGGGGAGCTGTTTTTT
TRBJ2-3 . TRBD2 TRBV19 CASSIYGAGEGDTQYF TGTGCCAGTAGTATATACGGAGCGGGAGAGGGAGATACGCAGTATTTT
TRBJ2-7 . . TRBV7-9 CASSLRQESYEQYF TGTGCCAGCAGCTTACGACAGGAGTCCTACGAGCAGTACTTC
TRBJ1-2 many . TRBV7-3 CASSLTLPDRDLYGYTF TGTGCCAGCAGCCTCACTTTGCCGGACAGAGATCTCTATGGCTACACCTTC
TRBJ2-1 . . TRBV9 CASSAGSSPFGEQFF TGTGCCAGCAGCGCGGGATCCTCCCCCTTCGGTGAGCAGTTCTTC
TRBJ2-7 . TRBD1 TRBV30 CAWSVRDSSYEQYF TGTGCCTGGAGTGTGAGGGACAGCTCCTACGAGCAGTACTTC